This T cell receptor (beta chain) was captured in a study of regulatory T cells in long-lasting Graves disease (dated by TCRdb to about 2021). Describing the broader study: Patients with newly diagnosed Graves' disease had been on antithyroid drugs for under 3 months. Patients with persistent Graves' disease were compared with patients with newly diagnosed Graves' disease using TCR sequencing and RNA sequencing of peripheral blood. The study took place in China and was registered as a clinical trial. A total of some 35 samples underwent TCR sequencing, from about 13 patients with persistent Graves' disease and some 20 patients with newly diagnosed Graves' disease.

The library was made by multiplex PCR. Sequenced on an Illumina HiSeq 4000. CDR3 regions were amplified by Arm-PCR with iRepertoire HTBI primers to construct TCR beta libraries. PCR products were gel purified before sequencing. As for how the authors treated the data: Gene usage analysis of CDR3 amino acid clonotypes relied on the 55 to 80 TRBV and more than twelve TRBJ segments identified across samples. COPE and FqMerger were used to merge filtered high-quality paired reads into contigs. BLAST was used to align contigs to the IMGT TRBV, TRBD and TRBJ reference genes, and CDR3 was defined following IMGT. Any clonotype with a frequency above 0.1% was counted as a highly expanded clone. Repertoire diversity was measured by Shannon entropy, and V-J evenness by the Gini coefficient. A clonotype found in more than one individual was treated as public. TCRdb cleaned the public reads at Q25 with fastp, built clones with MiXCR and kept in-frame beta chains. Rows are combined by CDR3 protein, so each entry shows the most common genes and DNA. These V and J calls are TCRdb output, not the study's own analysis. Across this sample there are hundreds of thousands of distinct CDR3 sequences, with 15% to 20% seen only once. Clones ranked in the top ten supply 15% to 20% of the sample.

This clonotype was counted ten times or more. Its cognate antigen has yet to be identified. No base qualities exist here, and no much larger clone lies one base off it. Taken with the paper, the label for time point translates to: newly diagnosed GD, antithyroid drugs for less than 3 months. For both TCR sequencing and RNA sequencing, RNA was extracted from PBMCs in TRIzol. The diagnosis of Graves' disease followed American Thyroid Association guidelines. Recruitment of patients was carried out at an endocrinology department in Xi'an, China. Each patient gave about 9.1 milliliters of peripheral blood, collected in an EDTA anticoagulant tube. Ficoll Paque Plus density gradient separation was used to isolate PBMCs, and no further T cell sorting was done. An Agilent 2100 Bioanalyzer and agarose gel were used to check RNA quality, and a NanoDrop 2000 was used to measure RNA concentration. CDR3 length: 19 amino acids, cysteine to phenylalanine. Kept here is only the CDR3 DNA, which spans 57 bases and is read in frame from base 1. Germline trimming: 2 bases from V, 6 bases from J; junction bases outside gene matches: 18. CDR1 and CDR2, looked up from the germline V gene, are MDHEN and SYDVKM.

Paper-wide results and their limitations: Patients with persistent disease shared more public clonotypes (around 2,500) than newly diagnosed patients did (more than 900). Persistent Graves' disease patients showed lower TCR Shannon entropy and fewer highly expanded clones than newly diagnosed patients, suggesting clonal expansion. TRBV28, TRBJ1-2 and TRBJ2-5 were preferentially used in persistent disease, while TRBV20-1 and TRBJ2-1 were favored in newly diagnosed disease. Only peripheral blood was studied, because thyroid tissue, the primary lesion, was inaccessible. The small sample size was acknowledged by the authors as a limitation that may reduce accuracy. Sequencing and analysis were limited to the TCR beta chain.

The same sample was also studied in work on T cells in Graves' hyperthyroidism and ophthalmopathy. In that second paper, the authors write: Graves' hyperthyroidism was defined as stable when no progression to ophthalmopathy occurred over 18 months of follow-up. Hyperthyroidism patients were aged 18 to 65 years and newly diagnosed, with disease duration of less than 2 months. The study excluded patients with uncontrolled infections, other autoimmune diseases, pregnancy or lactation. Clinical symptoms, serum thyroxine and TRAb, thyroid ultrasound, and orbital computed tomography formed the basis for the diagnoses. The first round of RT-PCR for the TCR CDR3 was performed with the HTBI primer set and the Qiagen OneStep RT-PCR kit. Most expanded thyroid clonotypes (frequency above 0.001) were also detected in blood, a finding suggesting that blood repertoires may reflect thyroid immune responses. A 13 V-J signature model separated ophthalmopathy from stable hyperthyroidism, with around 88% sensitivity and around 84% specificity in cross-validation and 80%/75% in testing. In validation, the model predicted progression to ophthalmopathy a median of about 6.8 months before onset, with roughly 71% sensitivity and about 72% specificity. To identify distinguishing TCR V-J signatures, a discovery cohort of 100 patients was used, comprising 43 with Graves' ophthalmopathy and around 57 with stable Graves' hyperthyroidism. Whether ophthalmopathy could be predicted prospectively was tested in an independent validation cohort made up of roughly 20 hyperthyroidism patients plus 17 patients who later progressed to ophthalmopathy. The roughly 100 discovery patients were divided at random into training and test sets in a 7:3 ratio. The study also compared thyroid tissue and blood T-cell repertoires from several Graves' hyperthyroidism patients. Once sampling was done, hyperthyroidism patients were given methimazole at a starting dose of 30 mg daily, whereas ophthalmopathy patients were given high-dose intravenous methylprednisolone. Libraries were constructed in a second round of multiplex PCR, after which size selection and purification were carried out. Libraries were sequenced paired-end with 100 bp reads on an Illumina HiSeq2000. SOAPnuke was used to process the raw data, with reads discarded if the reads contained adapters or uncalled bases, had a mean Phred below 15, or lacked an exact constant-primer or identifier match. COPE v1.2.5 was used to merge the high-quality paired reads, and each unique nucleotide sequence was defined as a clonotype. MiTCR v1.1 was used to align clonotypes to the IMGT TRBV, TRBD and TRBJ reference segments. Only V-J combinations with frequency above 0.0001, covering 99% to 99.2% of repertoires, were analysed. The TCS score was defined as F50 (clonal expansion) divided by E x V (chaos), with BLOSUM62-based TCRdist calculated between CDR3 peptides within each V-J. Welch's t-statistics and random forest reduced fewer than 600 V-J features to 13, which were used in a naive Bayes classifier (R e1071). No statistical method was used to set the sample size in advance, and investigators knew the group allocation. The paper describes TCR Vbeta CDR3 sequencing of 120 to 150 peripheral blood samples, made up of under 50 ophthalmopathy patients, approximately 76 hyperthyroidism patients and around 17 progressor patients.

This TCR came from a woman aged 25 to 45 with Graves disease. Donor details come from another sample of the same person, matched by shared clones. The chain couples TRBV28 to TRBJ1-5, and 8 junction bases match TRBD1. Here the sequenced sample was peripheral blood mononuclear cells (PBMCs), taken at new diagnosis, from a patient treated with antithyroid drugs. The nucleotide sequence reads TGTGCCAGCAGTTTAATTGAGTCTTATAGGACAGGGTTTCGTCAGCCCCAGCATTTT. The translation is CASSLIESYRTGFRQPQHF.